This TCR beta chain was retrieved from a study of blood T cell repertoires in COVID-19. Participants' own reports of clinical history determined their cohort assignment. Before they entered the study, exposed participants had met a COVID-19 case within 2 weeks. Per the original data handling: Reference gene primer amplification gave estimated nucleated cell counts. Some clones are missing from TCRdb's copy, which holds only in-frame ones; the method was immunoSEQ multiplex PCR. V, J and clone size were drawn from that table, and D and trimming were deduced from the DNA. The sample includes approximately 270,000 clones, roughly 90% seen only once; the top ten take roughly 2.8%. Per germline, CDR1 GTSNPN and CDR2 SVGIG (reference sequence). CDR3 length: 15 amino acids. Between the trimmed V and J ends, which lost 3 bases and 2 bases, there was a span of 17 bases.

The V call is TRBV30, the J call TRBJ2-7; D is uncertain. Material: PBMCs or T cells enriched from blood (not recorded which). The source is a man aged 35-49 years who had been exposed to COVID-19. For the CDR3, the DNA is TGTGCCTGGAGCCCCCCCGGGTTGTCGACCTACGAGCAGTACTTC. Protein sequence: CAWSPPGLSTYEQYF.